Here is one T cell receptor (beta chain) with its context. Looked up from germline, CDR1 is SGDLS and CDR2 is YYNGEE. V lost 3 bases to trimming and J lost 10 bases, with 11 bases between them. The CDR3 runs to 13 residues. The sample originates from a study of OX40 agonist ivuxolimab in advanced cancers. Sequenced by immunoSEQ multiplex PCR; TCRdb stores in-frame clones only, minus some. This table has 100,000 to 120,000 clones, 89% appearing once. Sequencing used CD4+ or CD8+ T cells sorted from blood, obtained in a trial of the OX40 agonist ivuxolimab. The clonotype was recovered from an adult with an advanced solid tumor such as melanoma, head and neck, liver or kidney cancer. The chain joins TRBV9 to TRBJ1-6; no firm D call. The DNA for the CDR3 is TGTGCCAGCAGCGAGTCATTTGCCTCACCCCTCCACTTT. Translation: CASSESFASPLHF.